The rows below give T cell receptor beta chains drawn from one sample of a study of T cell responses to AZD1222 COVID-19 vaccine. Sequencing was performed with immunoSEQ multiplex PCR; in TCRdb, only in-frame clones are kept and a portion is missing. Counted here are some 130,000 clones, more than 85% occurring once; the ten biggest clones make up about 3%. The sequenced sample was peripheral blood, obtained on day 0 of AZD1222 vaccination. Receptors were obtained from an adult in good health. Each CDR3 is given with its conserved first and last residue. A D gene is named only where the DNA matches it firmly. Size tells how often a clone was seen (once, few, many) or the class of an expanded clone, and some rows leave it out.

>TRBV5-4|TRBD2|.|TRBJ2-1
CASSRETSGSYNEQFF
TGTGCCAGCAGCCGCGAAACTAGCGGGTCATACAATGAGCAGTTCTTC
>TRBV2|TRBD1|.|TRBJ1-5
CASSTHRGGDPQHF
TGTGCCAGCAGTACCCACAGGGGGGGCGATCCCCAGCATTTT
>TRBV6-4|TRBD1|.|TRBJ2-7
CAKGQGYEQYF
TGTGCCAAAGGACAGGGCTACGAGCAGTACTTC
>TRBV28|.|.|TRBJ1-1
CASSKYRVNTEAFF
TGTGCCAGCAGCAAGTACAGGGTGAACACTGAAGCTTTCTTT
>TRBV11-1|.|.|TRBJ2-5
CASSRELGETQYF
TGTGCCAGCAGCCGCGAACTGGGGGAGACCCAGTACTTC
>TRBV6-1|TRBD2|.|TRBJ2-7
CASSELELAAYEQYF
TGTGCCAGCAGTGAATTGGAACTAGCGGCTTACGAGCAGTACTTC
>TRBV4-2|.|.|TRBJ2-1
CASSPPGRDEQFF
TGTGCCAGCAGCCCCCCCGGAAGAGATGAGCAGTTCTTC
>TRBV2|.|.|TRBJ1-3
CASDRGTIYF
TGTGCCAGCGACCGGGGCACCATATATTTT
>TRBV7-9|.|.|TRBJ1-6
CASRKDGHNSPLHF
TGTGCCAGCAGAAAAGACGGCCATAATTCACCCCTCCACTTT
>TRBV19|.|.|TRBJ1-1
CASSSGTVNTEAFF
TGTGCCAGTAGTTCAGGGACGGTGAACACTGAAGCTTTCTTT
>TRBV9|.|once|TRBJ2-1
CASSVAGDQFYNEQFF
TGTGCCAGCAGCGTAGCGGGAGATCAGTTTTACAATGAGCAGTTCTTC
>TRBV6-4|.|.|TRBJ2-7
CAIIPLVGEQYF
TGTGCCATCATCCCTTTGGTGGGCGAGCAGTACTTC
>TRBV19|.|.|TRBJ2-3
CASSGAQSSTDTQYF
TGTGCCAGTAGTGGAGCACAGTCTTCCACAGATACGCAGTATTTT
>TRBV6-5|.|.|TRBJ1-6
CASSYQGYNSPLHF
TGTGCCAGCAGTTACCAGGGTTATAATTCACCCCTCCACTTT
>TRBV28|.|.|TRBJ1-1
CASSLRPSNTEAFF
TGTGCCAGCAGTTTACGACCCTCGAACACTGAAGCTTTCTTT
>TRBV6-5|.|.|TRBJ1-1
CASARGRGTEAFF
TGTGCCAGCGCGAGAGGAAGGGGAACTGAAGCTTTCTTT
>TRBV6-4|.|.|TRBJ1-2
CASSDSKADTPNGYTF
TGTGCCAGCAGTGACTCAAAGGCAGACACACCGAATGGCTACACCTTC
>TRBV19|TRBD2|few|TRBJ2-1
CASSIDLGGSQFF
TGTGCCAGTAGTATAGATCTGGGGGGGTCCCAGTTCTTC
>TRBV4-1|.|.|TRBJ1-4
CASSHPSGGEKLFF
TGCGCCAGCAGCCACCCCTCCGGAGGTGAAAAACTGTTTTTT
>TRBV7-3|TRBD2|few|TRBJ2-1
CASSLSSSGNEQFF
TGTGCCAGCAGCTTAAGTAGTAGCGGGAATGAGCAGTTCTTC
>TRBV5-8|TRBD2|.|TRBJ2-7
CASSLSEREGPNEQYF
TGTGCCAGCAGCTTGTCGGAGCGGGAGGGCCCCAACGAGCAGTACTTC
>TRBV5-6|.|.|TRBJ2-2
CASSSGTMGTGELFF
TGTGCCAGCAGCTCCGGGACAATGGGCACCGGGGAGCTGTTTTTT
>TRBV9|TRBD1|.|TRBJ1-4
CASSVSGTGNEKLFF
TGTGCCAGCAGCGTAAGCGGGACAGGGAATGAAAAACTGTTTTTT
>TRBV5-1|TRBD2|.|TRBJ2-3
CASSLPGTSGRAGTQYF
TGCGCCAGCAGCTTGCCCGGGACTAGCGGGAGGGCCGGTACGCAGTATTTT
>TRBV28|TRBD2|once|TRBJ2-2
CASSLRLAGGPGTGELFF
TGTGCCAGCAGTTTAAGGCTAGCGGGAGGGCCGGGGACCGGGGAGCTGTTTTTT
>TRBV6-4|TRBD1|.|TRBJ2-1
CASSGGQGNEQFF
TGTGCCAGCAGTGGGGGACAGGGCAATGAGCAGTTCTTC
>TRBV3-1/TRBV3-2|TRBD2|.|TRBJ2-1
CASRGPATSGKSYNEQFF
TGTGCCAGCAGGGGGCCAGCCACTAGCGGGAAGTCCTACAATGAGCAGTTCTTC
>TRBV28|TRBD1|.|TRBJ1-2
CASSVDRGLGYTF
TGTGCCAGCAGTGTCGACAGGGGGCTTGGCTACACCTTC
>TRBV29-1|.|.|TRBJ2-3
CSVDKPGAQYF
TGCAGCGTTGACAAGCCTGGGGCGCAGTATTTT
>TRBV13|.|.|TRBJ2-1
CASSLWMYEQFF
TGTGCCAGCAGCCTGTGGATGTATGAGCAGTTCTTC
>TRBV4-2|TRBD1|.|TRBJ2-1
CASSQRPGGWTGEVEQFF
TGTGCCAGCAGCCAACGACCCGGTGGGTGGACAGGGGAGGTTGAGCAGTTCTTC
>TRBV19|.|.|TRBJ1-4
CASSISRGEKLFF
TGTGCCAGTAGTATTTCCCGGGGCGAAAAACTGTTTTTT
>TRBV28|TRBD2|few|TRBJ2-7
CASSLPLAEQYF
TGTGCCAGCAGCCTTCCACTAGCGGAGCAGTACTTC
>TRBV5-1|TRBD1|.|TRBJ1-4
CASSPEGQGFAKLFF
TGCGCCAGCAGCCCGGAGGGACAGGGGTTCGCAAAACTGTTTTTT
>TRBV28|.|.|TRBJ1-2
CASSITGTRGYTF
TGTGCCAGCAGTATCACGGGGACCAGGGGCTACACCTTC
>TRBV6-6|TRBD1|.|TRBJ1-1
CASSRGQGVEAFF
TGTGCCAGCAGTCGAGGCCAGGGGGTTGAAGCTTTCTTT
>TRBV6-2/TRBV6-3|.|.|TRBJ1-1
CASSYLSGAVNTEAFF
TGTGCCAGCAGTTATCTTTCAGGGGCTGTAAACACTGAAGCTTTCTTT
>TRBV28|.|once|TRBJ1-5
CASSQTLPQHF
TGTGCCAGCAGTCAGACACTGCCCCAGCATTTT
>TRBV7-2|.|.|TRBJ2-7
CASSPRSGGLDEQYF
TGTGCCAGCAGCCCCCGGTCAGGTGGCCTGGACGAGCAGTACTTC
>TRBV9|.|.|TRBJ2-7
CASSVGTDHVYEQYF
TGTGCCAGCAGCGTAGGGACGGACCATGTGTACGAGCAGTACTTC
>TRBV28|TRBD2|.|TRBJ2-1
CASSPALGGLAGVNNEQFF
TGTGCCAGCAGCCCTGCTTTAGGGGGACTAGCGGGAGTGAACAATGAGCAGTTCTTC
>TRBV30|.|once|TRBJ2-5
CAWSVGGEETQYF
TGTGCCTGGAGTGTAGGAGGGGAAGAGACCCAGTACTTC
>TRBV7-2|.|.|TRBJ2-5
CASSHRGGQETQYF
TGTGCCAGCAGCCACCGAGGGGGACAAGAGACCCAGTACTTC
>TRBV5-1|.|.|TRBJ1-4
CASRREGATNEKLFF
TGCGCCAGCAGGAGGGAGGGGGCAACTAATGAAAAACTGTTTTTT
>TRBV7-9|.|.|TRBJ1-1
CASSLSSVNTEAFF
TGTGCCAGCAGCTTAAGTTCAGTGAACACTGAAGCTTTCTTT
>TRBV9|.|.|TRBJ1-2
CASSRQGYGYTF
TGTGCCAGCAGTCGTCAGGGTTATGGCTACACCTTC